Described below is a single TCR beta chain sequence and its context. Its target antigen remains unknown. No much larger clonotype is one base removed from it; base qualities were not supplied. This record comes from a study of T cell responses to AZD1222 COVID-19 vaccine (dated by TCRdb to the early 2020s). Notes on the research overall: TCR sequencing was performed for roughly 250 trial participants, of whom about 200 were given two doses of AZD1222 and about 25 were given two doses of MenACWY control vaccine. Trial participants were enrolled into age subgroups of 18-55, 56-69 and 70-plus years, which contained about 160, 30 and 59 TCR-sequenced participants, respectively.

CDR1 and CDR2, looked up from the germline V gene (reference sequence), are WNHNN and SYGVQD. Including cysteine and phenylalanine, the CDR3 has 12 amino acids. Of all the DNA, just the CDR3 is kept, 36 bases in frame from base 1. V loses 5 bases of germline sequence and J loses 5 bases, and the interval between the two ends is 6 bases. This sample's time point label indicates: about 28 days (+/-7) after the second vaccine dose. AZD1222 recipients whose second dose came at about 4 weeks and those whose second dose came at about 12 weeks were combined into one group, since spike-specific TCR depth and breadth did not differ between the two schedules. Vaccinee samples were obtained from the UK trials COV001 and COV002, which included a single-blind randomized controlled phase 2/3 trial of AZD1222 (ChAdOx1 nCoV-19) in healthy adults. Trial participant PBMC samples were collected at day 0 and day 28 after the second dose for TCRbeta chain sequencing.

On the study overall, not on this receptor specifically: After two AZD1222 doses, both the breadth and the depth of spike-specific TCRs were significantly higher than at day 0 and than in MenACWY recipients. Because no day 14 peak-response samples were available, repertoires were characterized only after the peak T cell response. Participants were mostly white British, with more females than males. The authors suggested clonal diversity may have been underestimated. Conclusions about previously exposed vaccinees are limited because only five to seven AZD1222 recipients were SARS-CoV-2 seropositive at baseline. The 56-69-year group was small, and its depth increase did not reach significance, likely because of low power. Nearly half of unique spike-specific TCRs reportedly recognized epitopes outside regions mutated in the B.1.351 and B.1.1.7 variants. The whole spike protein was spanned by vaccine-associated CD4 TCRs, and dominant responses were seen in regions 160-218 and 743-854.

The CDR3 regions of human TCRbeta chains were subjected to immunosequencing. Per the authors' processing: Repertoire TCRs were matched against a reference library of SARS-CoV-2-specific TCRs generated with the MIRA antigen-specificity platform. Breadth meant the fraction of unique TCRs that were SARS-CoV-2-associated, whereas depth meant the fraction of total T cells that were SARS-CoV-2-associated. Using the MIRA data, each spike-specific TCR was assigned both to the spike region to which the TCR was reactive and to a CD4 or CD8 class. Log10-transformed breadth and depth values were compared by one-way ANOVA with Sidak's multiple comparisons tests. TCRdb stores this immuneACCESS table with in-frame sequences only. Part of the clones is absent; in the studies checked, under half of the shortfall reflects unresolved V genes, and no reason is known for the rest. V, J and clone size are taken as reported in that table, and D and trimming were inferred from the DNA itself. The sample table records 200,000 or so clones; 80% to 95% of these occur just once. More than 0.8% of the sample lies in the top ten.

The sample consisted of peripheral blood, taken 28 days after the second AZD1222 dose. The sequence derives from an adult who received the AZD1222 COVID-19 vaccine. This chain joins TRBV10-1 to TRBJ2-2; a tentative D call is TRBD1 (6 bases match). CDR3 sequence: CASSTGTGELFF. The sequenced DNA: TGCGCCAGCAGTACAGGGACCGGGGAGCTGTTTTTT.